Presented here are 30 T cell receptor beta chains from one specimen sequenced in a study of blood T cell repertoires in COVID-19. TCRdb's copy holds only in-frame clones and misses some; the assay was immunoSEQ multiplex PCR. The sample lists about 180,000 clones, about nine tenths occurring once. The sequenced sample was peripheral blood. The receptors here all came from a woman in her forties or fifties with acute or convalescent COVID-19.

The V call is TRBV19, the J call TRBJ2-3; weak D call: TRBD1 (7 bases). V was trimmed by 4 bases and J by 0 bases, leaving 11 bases between them. In germline, CDR1 is LNHDA, CDR2 SQIVND (reference sequence). CDR3 length: 15 amino acids. The CDR3 DNA is TGTGCCAGTAGTACGACAGGGACTAGCACAGATACGCAGTATTTT. Encoded protein: CASSTTGTSTDTQYF. Full variable domain (outside the CDR3, taken from reference TRBV19 and TRBJ2-3): DGGITQSPKYLFRKEGQNVTLSCEQNLNHDAMYWYRQDPGQGLRLIYYSQIVNDFQKGDIAEGYSVSREKKESFPLTVTSAQKNPTAFYLCASSTTGTSTDTQYFGPGTRLTVL.

The genes are TRBV12-5 and TRBJ1-5; TRBD1 might be the D (6 bases). Germline lookup yields CDR1 LGHNT and CDR2 FRNRAP. The CDR3 runs 14 residues. Trimming removed 6 bases at V and 6 bases at J, with 15 bases between. The CDR3 DNA reads TGTGCTAGTGGGCCCACAGGGTTCCCTCAGCCCCAGCATTTT. This sequence encodes CASGPTGFPQPQHF.

The DNA of the CDR3 is TGCGCCAGCAGTCAATTTACGGACAGGTTGGAGGTGAACACTGAAGCTTTCTTT. As protein: CASSQFTDRLEVNTEAFF. The chain joins TRBV23-1 to TRBJ1-1; the match to TRBD1 covers 7 bases. TRBV23-1 qualifies as an ORF whose function is uncertain. Trimming at V came to 1 base and at J to 0 bases, leaving 11 bases not matched to a gene. The CDR3 is 18 amino acids.

The rearrangement links TRBV3-1 (or the pseudogene TRBV3-2) to TRBJ1-5, with a tentative D call TRBD1 (5 bases). This CDR3 contains 14 residues. Trimming shortened V by 4 bases and J by 3 bases, and 10 bases separated the two germline ends. Germline CDR1 and CDR2: LGHDT and YNNKEL (reference sequence). For the CDR3, the DNA is TGTGCCAGCAGCCCAACCAGGGACAATCAGCCCCAGCATTTT. It specifies CASSPTRDNQPQHF.

The rearrangement links TRBV6-5 to TRBJ1-2, with D perhaps matching TRBD1 (6 bases). V was trimmed by 4 bases and J by 4 bases, leaving 19 bases between them. The germline CDR1 and CDR2 sequences are MNHEY and SVGAGI. This CDR3 comprises 16 residues. CDR3 sequence (DNA): TGTGCCAGCAGTTTCTCTATTGGGACATCCCGCTATGGCTACACCTTC. Encoded protein: CASSFSIGTSRYGYTF.

The V and J genes are TRBV10-3 and TRBJ2-7; 10 nucleotides match TRBD2. CDR1 and CDR2 (germline): ENHRY, SYGVKD. CDR3 length: 16 amino acids. V dropped 6 bases and J dropped 3; count of bases not matched to a gene: 11. CDR3 nucleotide sequence: TGTGCCATCAGAGCATTACGGACTAGCGGAAACTACGAGCAGTACTTC. Translation: CAIRALRTSGNYEQYF.

This chain links TRBV24-1 with TRBJ2-5, with 8 bases lining up with TRBD1. V was pared by 3 bases and J by 4 bases, with 12 bases of the junction left unmatched. Germline V gene data show CDR1 as KGHDR and CDR2 as SFDVKD. The CDR3 runs 17 residues. Here the CDR3 reads CATSDPTGTGDRETQYF. In DNA form, the CDR3 reads TGTGCCACCAGTGATCCAACCGGGACAGGTGACCGAGAGACCCAGTACTTC.

The V and J genes are TRBV4-3 and TRBJ2-7; 8 bases fit TRBD2. The CDR3 is 13 amino acids. CDR1 is LGHNA, CDR2 YSLEER, per germline. V shed 4 bases, J shed 5 bases, and the junction held 4 bases outside the gene matches. CDR3 nucleotides: TGCGCCAGCAGCCCCGGGACTAGGGACGAGCAGTACTTC. Its translation is CASSPGTRDEQYF.

V and J are TRBV7-9 and TRBJ1-6; possible D gene TRBD1, 5 bases. The V and J ends lost 5 bases and 10 bases respectively, with 12 bases between them. Per germline, CDR1 SEHNR and CDR2 FQNEAQ (reference sequence). The CDR3 has 13 amino acids. CDR3 loop: CASSTPGLSPLHF. CDR3 DNA: TGTGCCAGCAGCACGCCGGGACTCTCACCCCTCCACTTT.

The chain uses TRBV18 and TRBJ1-5; 7 bases match TRBD1. This CDR3 has 13 amino acids. Germline CDR1 KGHSH, CDR2 LQKENI. J lost 4 bases, V lost 3 bases, and 0 bases had no gene match. In DNA form, the CDR3 reads TGTGCCAGCTCACCGGACAGGAATCAGCCCCAGCATTTT. Protein: CASSPDRNQPQHF.

A single count supports this clone. This chain uses TRBV29-1 with TRBJ2-5, with a weak D call TRBD1 (6 bases). Between the trimmed V and J ends, which lost 7 bases and 4 bases, there was a span of 19 bases. CDR3 length: 14 amino acids. From germline, CDR1 is SQVTM and CDR2 ANQGSEA. The CDR3 coding sequence is TGCAGCGCTATCCTAGGGGGAGTAGGAGAGACCCAGTACTTC. Protein product: CSAILGGVGETQYF.

In this sample, this clone turned up once. The gene calls are TRBV7-6 and TRBJ2-5, with 12 bases aligning to TRBD2. Germline V gives CDR1 SGHVS, CDR2 FNYEAQ. The J segment lost 5 bases and the V segment lost 8 bases, leaving 12 bases of the junction unmatched. The CDR3 loop spans 16 amino acids. CDR3 sequence reads: CASGLAGGLLEETQYF. The CDR3 nucleotides are TGTGCCAGCGGTCTAGCGGGGGGGCTATTGGAGGAGACCCAGTACTTC.

This chain uses TRBV11-3 with TRBJ1-6; D unclear. From germline, CDR1 is SGHNT and CDR2 YENEEA. The CDR3 has 18 residues. V was shortened by 3 bases and J by 0 bases, with 15 bases between the two germline ends. CDR3: CASSFRPPQSSYNSPLHF. DNA of the CDR3: TGTGCCAGCAGCTTCAGGCCCCCACAGAGCTCCTATAATTCACCCCTCCACTTT.

The chain uses TRBV6-5 and TRBJ1-2; 9 nucleotides line up with TRBD1. Germline CDR1 is MNHEY and CDR2 is SVGAGI. V lost 4 bases to trimming and J lost 4 bases; unmatched junction nucleotides: 7. The CDR3 consists of 15 residues. This chain's CDR3 is CASSSRTGVGYGYTF. CDR3 bases: TGTGCCAGCAGTTCCCGGACAGGGGTGGGCTATGGCTACACCTTC.

The V call is TRBV5-8, the J call TRBJ2-5; 10 bases agree with TRBD1. J lost 4 bases, V lost 4 bases, and 7 bases had no gene match. The CDR3 loop spans 15 amino acids. Germline-derived CDR1 and CDR2 are SGHTS and YDEGEE. CDR3 residues: CASSPGQGIRETQYF. The CDR3 DNA reads TGTGCCAGCAGCCCGGGACAGGGGATAAGAGAGACCCAGTACTTC. The full variable domain, with the rest looked up from reference TRBV5-8 and TRBJ2-5, is EAGVTQSPTHLIKTRGQQATLRCSPISGHTSVYWYQQALGLGLQFLLWYDEGEERNRGNFPPRFSGRQFPNYSSELNVNALELEDSALYLCASSPGQGIRETQYFGPGTRLLVL.

In its sample, this clone was seen a few times. The genes are TRBV30 and TRBJ2-7, with a tentative D call TRBD1 (6 bases). The CDR3 is made up of 14 amino acids. Between the trimmed V and J ends, which lost 4 bases and 6 bases, there was a span of 19 bases. CDR1 is GTSNPN, CDR2 SVGIG, per germline (reference sequence). As DNA, the CDR3 is TGTGCCTGGACCCTACAGGGTGGTTACGGCGAGCAGTACTTC. It encodes CAWTLQGGYGEQYF.

This rearrangement joins TRBV18 to TRBJ1-1; 7 nucleotides match TRBD1. Germline loops: CDR1 KGHSH, CDR2 LQKENI. This CDR3 comprises 15 residues. V dropped 5 bases and J dropped 0; count of bases not matched to a gene: 6. CDR3 bases: TGTGCCAGCTCAGCTGGACAGGAAATGAACACTGAAGCTTTCTTT. Encoded protein: CASSAGQEMNTEAFF.

This chain's CDR3 is CASSLRGVSYEQYF. DNA for the CDR3: TGTGCCAGCAGCCTTCGGGGGGTTTCCTACGAGCAGTACTTC. This rearrangement joins TRBV7-9 to TRBJ2-7, with TRBD2 matching over 7 bases. V gave up 5 bases and J gave up 1 base; unmatched junction bases: 5. Germline CDR1 SEHNR, CDR2 FQNEAQ (reference sequence). This CDR3 has 14 amino acids.

The chain has TRBV6-5 and TRBJ1-5, with a possible D match to TRBD1 (5 bases). The CDR3 spans 13 residues. CDR1 and CDR2 from the germline V gene are MNHEY and SVGAGI. The V gene lost 8 bases and the J gene lost 3 bases, with 11 bases spanning the gap. For the CDR3, the DNA is TGTGCCAGCGGAGACAGACTCAATCAGCCCCAGCATTTT. Translating gives CASGDRLNQPQHF.

This clone was counted between two and nine times. At one boundary the junction diverges from the germline segment, which might be a read error. Other DNA sequences in the same sample also yield this CDR3. V is TRBV5-1 and J is TRBJ2-1; TRBD2 agrees at 13 bases. CDR3 length: 15 amino acids. CDR1 is SGHRS and CDR2 is YFSETQ in the germline V gene. In nucleotides, the CDR3 is TGCGCCAGCAGTTTGGGACTAGCGGGATACAATGAGCAGTTCTTC. It is translated as CASSLGLAGYNEQFF.

A single count supports this clone. The chain employs TRBV3-1 (or the pseudogene TRBV3-2) and TRBJ1-4, with a tentative D call TRBD1 (5 bases). V was trimmed by 2 bases and J by 12 bases, leaving 13 bases between them. Germline V gene data show CDR1 as LGHDT and CDR2 as YNNKEL (reference sequence). The CDR3 loop spans 13 amino acids. CDR3 sequence: CASSQKPKGQLFF. In nucleotides, the CDR3 is TGTGCCAGCAGCCAAAAGCCTAAGGGGCAACTGTTTTTT.

J is TRBJ1-1 and V is TRBV27; D remains unclear. Germline CDR1 MNHEY, CDR2 SMNVEV (reference sequence). The ends were cut back, 5 bases at V and 1 base at J, with 11 bases in the middle. The CDR3 spans 14 residues. Here the CDR3 DNA reads TGTGCCAGCAGTCCCCCCCTGAGGAACACTGAAGCTTTCTTT. It translates to CASSPPLRNTEAFF.

V gene TRBV7-3 combines with J gene TRBJ2-1; 16 nucleotides agree with TRBD2. V lost 5 bases, J lost 10 bases, and 14 bases stayed unmatched. CDR1 and CDR2 (germline): SGHTA, FQGTGA. The CDR3 totals 18 residues. The CDR3 reads CASSAGTSGGAVAYEQFF. The CDR3 DNA is TGTGCCAGCAGCGCCGGGACTAGCGGGGGGGCCGTCGCATACGAGCAGTTCTTC.

The V gene is TRBV27, the J gene TRBJ2-2, with D maybe TRBD1 (6 bases). Germline CDR1 reads MNHEY; CDR2 reads SMNVEV (reference sequence). V was clipped by 2 bases and J by 7 bases, with 14 bases between them. The CDR3 is 15 residues long. CDR3 nucleotides: TGTGCCAGCAGTTTACAGGGGCCCCGGGGCGGGGAGCTGTTTTTT. As protein: CASSLQGPRGGELFF.

The chain uses TRBV14 and TRBJ2-1; 9 bases map to TRBD2. Germline assignment: CDR1 SGHDN and CDR2 FVKESK. This CDR3 spans 14 amino acids. J gave up 5 bases and V 4 bases, and 3 bases lay outside the gene matches. CDR3 coding DNA: TGTGCCAGCAGCCGAAGACTAGCGGACAATGAGCAGTTCTTC. It yields the protein CASSRRLADNEQFF.

In this sample, this clone turned up once. The chain joins TRBV3-1 (or the pseudogene TRBV3-2) to TRBJ1-3; 7 positions match TRBD1. V shed 9 bases, J shed 0 bases, and the junction held 5 bases outside the gene matches. Germline CDR1 and CDR2: LGHDT and YNNKEL (reference sequence). The CDR3 loop spans 14 amino acids. The CDR3 sequence: CASKQGSSGNTIYF. CDR3 DNA: TGTGCCAGTAAACAGGGGAGCTCTGGAAACACCATATATTTT.

V and J are TRBV11-2 and TRBJ2-7; perhaps TRBD2 as D (5 bases). The CDR3 has 16 residues. Germline V gene data show CDR1 as SGHAT and CDR2 as FQNNGV. V dropped 1 base and J dropped 0 bases, with 13 bases sitting between them. The CDR3: CASSLGERTSSYEQYF. CDR3 in DNA: TGTGCCAGCAGCTTAGGGGAGAGGACCAGCTCCTACGAGCAGTACTTC.

This clone has a handful of counts. This rearrangement joins TRBV5-1 to TRBJ2-1; D is uncertain. The V and J ends lost 0 bases and 9 bases respectively, with 7 bases between them. This CDR3 spans 12 amino acids. The V gene's germline CDR1 is SGHRS and CDR2 YFSETQ. CDR3 sequence: CASSLVLGEQFF. The CDR3 DNA reads as TGCGCCAGCAGCTTGGTACTCGGTGAGCAGTTCTTC. Drawing the rest from reference TRBV5-1 and TRBJ2-1, the complete variable domain is KAGVTQTPRYLIKTRGQQVTLSCSPISGHRSVSWYQQTPGQGLQFLFEYFSETQRNKGNFPGRFSGRQFSNSRSEMNVSTLELGDSALYLCASSLVLGEQFFGPGTRLTVL.

J is TRBJ1-2 and V is TRBV11-2, with D unresolved. The CDR3 is made up of 13 amino acids. With 1 base removed from V and 2 bases from J, the gap between germline ends came to 5 bases. Germline CDR1 and CDR2: SGHAT and FQNNGV. The CDR3 DNA reads as TGTGCCAGCAGCTTAGGACTAAACTATGGCTACACCTTC. It yields the protein CASSLGLNYGYTF.

This clone was observed a single time. The chain has TRBV6-2 or TRBV6-3 and TRBJ2-4, with TRBD1 as a possible D gene (6 bases). The CDR3 is 15 residues long. CDR1 and CDR2 from the germline V gene are MNHEY and SVGEGT. Trimming shortened V by 4 bases and J by 3 bases, and 13 bases separated the two germline ends. The CDR3 protein is CASSSRGSGKNIQYF. The CDR3, as DNA: TGTGCCAGCAGTTCCAGGGGATCTGGCAAAAACATTCAGTACTTC.